Below, 14 T cell receptor beta chains from the same sample are listed, as sequenced in a study of CD8 T cells in ankylosing spondylitis. These receptors have no known antigen. MiXCR, applied by TCRdb to the 5' RACE reads, yields one record per CDR3 protein. The table has over 400,000 distinct CDR3 sequences, roughly 26% seen once; the top ten hold approximately 1%. Overall study results and limits: Blood from ankylosing spondylitis patients appeared to carry a characteristic roughly 8-variant TCR beta motif.

Specimen: blood, either unsorted or a sorted T cell fraction (not recorded which). These receptor sequences come from a male donor with ankylosing spondylitis.

This clonotype has only a few counts. The chain joins TRBV12-3 or TRBV12-4 to TRBJ1-6; D is undetermined. V lost 6 bases to trimming and J lost 10 bases, with 13 bases between them. CDR3 length: 13 amino acids. The CDR3 loop is CASSRLPDSPLHF. As DNA, the CDR3 is TGTGCCAGCAGCCGCTTGCCAGACTCACCCCTCCACTTT.

CDR3 nucleotides: TGTGCCAGCAGCCAAGGGGCTCAGGGGGGTTATGGCTACACCTTC. Its protein is CASSQGAQGGYGYTF. The chain is built from TRBV4-2 and TRBJ1-2; 7 bases align to TRBD1. V dropped 1 base and J dropped 5; count of bases not matched to a gene: 7. The CDR3 has 15 amino acids. The germline V gene encodes CDR1 LGHNA and CDR2 YNFKEQ.

There are a few counts of this clonotype. V usage is TRBV9 and J usage is TRBJ2-1; 11 bases are shared with TRBD2. The ends lost 3 bases at V and 7 bases at J; junction bases unmatched: 12. This CDR3 is 17 amino acids long. Germline CDR1 reads SGDLS; CDR2 reads YYNGEE. This CDR3 is CASSETGTSGYTNEQFF. CDR3 DNA: TGTGCCAGCAGCGAAACCGGGACTAGCGGTTATACGAATGAGCAGTTCTTC. The full variable domain, in which reference TRBV9 and TRBJ2-1 provide the parts outside the CDR3, is DSGVTQTPKHLITATGQRVTLRCSPRSGDLSVYWYQQSLDQGLQFLIQYYNGEERAKGNILERFSAQQFPDLHSELNLSSLELGDSALYFCASSETGTSGYTNEQFFGPGTRLTVL.

The rearrangement links TRBV20-1 to TRBJ2-7; D is perhaps TRBD1 or TRBD2 (6 bases each). This CDR3 region has 13 residues. Germline V gene sequence: CDR1 DFQATT, CDR2 SNEGSKA (reference sequence). V lost 5 bases to trimming and J lost 2 bases, with 13 bases between them. The CDR3 DNA reads as TGCAGTGCTCCCTGGAGGGGGACCTACGAGCAGTACTTC. Translated, it gives CSAPWRGTYEQYF.

This clonotype turned up a few times. V usage is TRBV6-1 and J usage is TRBJ2-7, with TRBD2 identical over 8 bases. Germline assignment: CDR1 MNHNS and CDR2 SASEGT. This CDR3 contains 16 residues. The V segment lost 2 bases and the J segment 4 bases; nucleotides outside the gene matches: 10. CDR3 nucleotide sequence: TGTGCCAGCAGTGAATATAGGAGCGGGAGAGGTTACGAGCAGTACGTC. Amino acid sequence: CASSEYRSGRGYEQYV.

This clonotype has more than one count but fewer than ten. V and J are TRBV20-1 and TRBJ2-3, with D unresolved. The V and J ends lost 1 base and 3 bases respectively, with 5 bases between them. Germline V CDR1 and CDR2: DFQATT, SNEGSKA (reference sequence). This CDR3 is built from 12 residues. CDR3 loop: CSARGATDTQYF. In nucleotides, the CDR3 is TGCAGTGCTAGAGGAGCGACAGATACGCAGTATTTT.

In its sample, this clonotype was seen a few times. The chain is built from TRBV9 and TRBJ2-1, with D unclear. The germline V and J ends were trimmed by 3 bases and 2 bases, with 21 bases remaining between them. The CDR3 is 18 residues long. Germline-derived CDR1 and CDR2 are SGDLS and YYNGEE. CDR3 sequence (DNA): TGTGCCAGCAGCGCCCCTCCAAGGGTACCGCTCCCCTACAATGAGCAGTTCTTC. Translating it yields CASSAPPRVPLPYNEQFF. Combining the CDR3 with reference TRBV9 and TRBJ2-1 gives the whole variable domain DSGVTQTPKHLITATGQRVTLRCSPRSGDLSVYWYQQSLDQGLQFLIQYYNGEERAKGNILERFSAQQFPDLHSELNLSSLELGDSALYFCASSAPPRVPLPYNEQFFGPGTRLTVL.

The table lists this clonotype with a count of one. V gene TRBV24-1 combines with J gene TRBJ2-3; 7 bases agree with TRBD2. The CDR3 covers 16 residues. Germline assignment: CDR1 KGHDR and CDR2 SFDVKD. After removal of 2 bases from V and 0 bases from J, the junction contained 4 bases not matched to a gene. The CDR3: CATSDSSGSSTDTQYF. The DNA of the CDR3 is TGTGCCACCAGTGATTCTAGCGGATCGAGCACAGATACGCAGTATTTT.

This chain uses TRBV5-1 with TRBJ2-1, with 10 bases matching TRBD1. The CDR3 length is 16 residues. V gave up 6 bases and J gave up 10 bases; unmatched junction bases: 16. The germline V gene has CDR1 SGHRS and CDR2 YFSETQ. Here the CDR3 DNA reads TGCGCCAGCACCAAACAGGACAGGGGGATTGGGGAAGAGCAGTTCTTC. Its protein is CASTKQDRGIGEEQFF. The entire variable domain, with the rest obtained from reference TRBV5-1 and TRBJ2-1, is as follows: KAGVTQTPRYLIKTRGQQVTLSCSPISGHRSVSWYQQTPGQGLQFLFEYFSETQRNKGNFPGRFSGRQFSNSRSEMNVSTLELGDSALYLCASTKQDRGIGEEQFFGPGTRLTVL.

J is TRBJ2-7 and V is TRBV20-1; 10 bases agree with TRBD2. Germline V lookup: CDR1 DFQATT, CDR2 SNEGSKA (reference sequence). The trim removed 0 bases at V and 7 bases at J, leaving 15 bases unmatched. This CDR3 comprises 17 residues. The CDR3 nucleotides are TGCAGTGCTAGAGATGGCTCGAGCGGGAGGGTAACATGGGAGCAGTACTTC. Protein: CSARDGSSGRVTWEQYF.

This clonotype was found a few times. The rearrangement joins TRBV6-1 to TRBJ1-5; D remains ambiguous. The germline V and J ends were trimmed by 4 bases and 5 bases, with 9 bases remaining between them. The CDR3 runs 13 residues. Germline V CDR1 and CDR2: MNHNS, SASEGT. The CDR3 DNA reads TGTGCCAGCAGTGGGGAGACTGATCAGCCCCAGCATTTT. The encoded protein is CASSGETDQPQHF.

The chain has TRBV4-2 and TRBJ1-4; D gene ambiguous. The ends were cut back, 1 base at V and 13 bases at J, with 19 bases in the middle. CDR1 is LGHNA and CDR2 is YNFKEQ in the germline V gene. The CDR3 covers 15 residues. CDR3 amino acids: CASSQVLGVVQRLFF. CDR3 DNA sequence: TGTGCCAGCAGCCAAGTGTTGGGAGTCGTCCAACGACTGTTTTTT.

This clonotype has more than one count but fewer than ten. V gene TRBV29-1 combines with J gene TRBJ2-1, with D possibly being TRBD1 (6 bases). V lost 6 bases, J lost 5 bases, and 17 bases lay in between. Germline CDR1 is SQVTM and CDR2 is ANQGSEA. The CDR3 is made up of 14 amino acids. DNA for the CDR3: TGCAGCGTCCGACAGGATCAAATGGACAATGAGCAGTTCTTC. Its protein product is CSVRQDQMDNEQFF.

This chain joins TRBV5-1 and TRBJ2-1; D not certain. Looked up from germline, CDR1 is SGHRS and CDR2 is YFSETQ. The CDR3 loop spans 15 amino acids. Deletions cut 4 bases from V and 2 bases from J, with 13 bases between. CDR3 bases: TGCGCCAGCAGCCCCGGCCCATTTGCCTACAATGAGCAGTTCTTC. This sequence encodes CASSPGPFAYNEQFF.